This T cell receptor (beta chain) was sequenced for a study of technical replicates of blood from several donors. Repertoires were generated with immunoSEQ multiplex PCR, while TCRdb's copy carries only in-frame clones and drops some. The repertoire holds 72,000 or so clones, with approximately 94% as singletons. The germline V and J ends were trimmed by 1 base and 8 bases, with 14 bases remaining between them. Germline V gene lookup returns CDR1 SQVTM and CDR2 ANQGSEA. The CDR3 consists of 13 residues. Sequenced input: T cells isolated from PBMCs. This rearrangement joins TRBV29-1 to TRBJ1-2; no reliable D call. The sequence came from a human donor in good health. In DNA form, the CDR3 reads TGCAGCGTTGAAGCCGGGAGATCGGAAGGCTACACCTTC. Translation gives CSVEAGRSEGYTF.